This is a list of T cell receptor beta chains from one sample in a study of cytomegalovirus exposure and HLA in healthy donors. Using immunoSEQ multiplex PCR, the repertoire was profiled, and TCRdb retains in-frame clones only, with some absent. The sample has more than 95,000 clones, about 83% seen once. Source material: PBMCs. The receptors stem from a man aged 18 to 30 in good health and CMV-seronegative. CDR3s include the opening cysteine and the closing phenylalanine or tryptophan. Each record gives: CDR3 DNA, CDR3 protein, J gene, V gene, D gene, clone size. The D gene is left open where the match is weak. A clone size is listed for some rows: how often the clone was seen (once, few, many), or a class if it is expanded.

TGTGCCTGGAGTACGTTCTCTAGCTCCTACAATGAGCAGTTCTTC,CAWSTFSSSYNEQFF,TRBJ2-1,TRBV30,-,-
TGCGCCAGCAGCTCGCGGGCGGACAGGGGGCCCGAAGCTTTCTTT,CASSSRADRGPEAFF,TRBJ1-1,TRBV5-1,TRBD1,-
TGTGCCAGTAGTATAGCCTCGACAGGGGCACCCCTCCACTTT,CASSIASTGAPLHF,TRBJ1-6,TRBV19,TRBD1,-
TGTGCCAGCCTCCTAGGACGGGGAATCTATGGCTACACCTTC,CASLLGRGIYGYTF,TRBJ1-2,TRBV27,-,few
TGTGCCAGCAGTTTGTCGGGATTGAGCAATCAGCCCCAGCATTTT,CASSLSGLSNQPQHF,TRBJ1-5,TRBV27,-,-
TGTGCCAGCAGCCCTCGGACAGGGCCACAAGAGACCCAGTACTTC,CASSPRTGPQETQYF,TRBJ2-5,TRBV5-6,TRBD1,-
TGCGCCAGCAGCCTACGGACAGGATCTAATTCACCCCTCCACTTT,CASSLRTGSNSPLHF,TRBJ1-6,TRBV4-1,TRBD1,few
TGTGCCAGCAGCTATGGGGCCCGAGATACGCAGTATTTT,CASSYGARDTQYF,TRBJ2-3,TRBV5-6,-,-
TGTGCCAGCAGTGAAGGGAGGCGGGACAGAGAGACCCAGTACTTC,CASSEGRRDRETQYF,TRBJ2-5,TRBV2,-,-
TGTGCCAGCAGTTACACTAGCGGGAGAACCCCCGGGGAGCTGTTTTTT,CASSYTSGRTPGELFF,TRBJ2-2,TRBV6-5,TRBD2,-
TGTGCCAGCAGTTTATCGGAAGTAGCGGGAGGGCCGTTTTACAATGAGCAGTTCTTC,CASSLSEVAGGPFYNEQFF,TRBJ2-1,TRBV27,TRBD2,few
TGTGCTAGTGGTTTGGTTGGTAGCGGGGTCCAAGAGACCCAGTACTTC,CASGLVGSGVQETQYF,TRBJ2-5,TRBV12-5,TRBD2,-
TGTGCCAGCAGTTACGTAGCGGGGAGAGACGGTGAGCAGTTCTTC,CASSYVAGRDGEQFF,TRBJ2-1,TRBV6-6,TRBD2,-
TGTGCCAGCAGCCAAGTGATCACCGGGACTCAGTTCTACGAGCAGTACTTC,CASSQVITGTQFYEQYF,TRBJ2-7,TRBV4-2,-,once
TGTGCCAGCAGCTCTAGAGAAAGCTACAATGAGCAGTTCTTC,CASSSRESYNEQFF,TRBJ2-1,TRBV13,-,-
TGTGCCAGCAGTCTAGCGGACACCGGGGAGCTGTTTTTT,CASSLADTGELFF,TRBJ2-2,TRBV6-4,TRBD2,-
TGTGCCAGTAGTATCTACGGCAATGAGCAGTTCTTC,CASSIYGNEQFF,TRBJ2-1,TRBV19,-,-
TGTGCCAGCAGTGAAGAAGAAGGGGGAGGGTACAATGAGCAGTTCTTC,CASSEEEGGGYNEQFF,TRBJ2-1,TRBV6-1,-,-
TGTGCCAGCAGTCTCCGGACAGGGAGCAATCAGCCCCAGCATTTT,CASSLRTGSNQPQHF,TRBJ1-5,TRBV6-6,TRBD1,-
TGTGCCTCTTTGACAGGGGGCGGTGTGGGCTACACCTTC,CASLTGGGVGYTF,TRBJ1-2,TRBV30,TRBD1,-
TGCAGCGTTGATAGTTCAGATACGCAGTATTTT,CSVDSSDTQYF,TRBJ2-3,TRBV29-1,-,-
TGTGCCAGCAGCTTGGTGAGGGGGTCGTCGAAGTTCTTC,CASSLVRGSSKFF,TRBJ2-1,TRBV5-6,-,-
TGTGCCAGTAGTATATCGGGGGAGGGAGTCTACGAGCAGTACTTC,CASSISGEGVYEQYF,TRBJ2-7,TRBV19,TRBD2,-
TGCGCCAGCAGCTTGGAATATCCCTACAATGAGCAGTTCTTC,CASSLEYPYNEQFF,TRBJ2-1,TRBV5-1,-,-
TGTGCCAGCAGCCAGGGCGTCAGTAGAACTGAAGCTTTCTTT,CASSQGVSRTEAFF,TRBJ1-1,TRBV14,-,once
TGCAGCGGGAGGGGAATAGCGAGCACAGATACGCAGTATTTT,CSGRGIASTDTQYF,TRBJ2-3,TRBV29-1,-,-
TGTGCCTGGAAATTAGGGGACAGGCTTTACGAGCAGTACTTC,CAWKLGDRLYEQYF,TRBJ2-7,TRBV30,TRBD1,-
TGTGCCAGCAGTTACTCGTGGACTAGCTCCTACGAGCAGTACTTC,CASSYSWTSSYEQYF,TRBJ2-7,TRBV6-5,TRBD2,-
TGTGCCAGCAGCCAAGGGAGGTCAGGGGGGATCGGGACAGATACGCAGTATTTT,CASSQGRSGGIGTDTQYF,TRBJ2-3,TRBV4-2,-,-
TGCGCCAGCAGCCAGGAAGGGGGCCGGTTGGGGAACACTGAAGCTTTCTTT,CASSQEGGRLGNTEAFF,TRBJ1-1,TRBV4-1,TRBD1,once
TGTGCCAGCAGTGAAGGAGCGGGAGGGCCGGCCGAGCAGTACTTC,CASSEGAGGPAEQYF,TRBJ2-7,TRBV6-1,TRBD2,many
TGTGCCAGCAGGGGACTAGCGGGAGTGGCGAATGAGCAGTTCTTC,CASRGLAGVANEQFF,TRBJ2-1,TRBV6-5,TRBD2,-
TGTGCCAGCAGTCTAGGGGGCACTTATGGCTACACCTTC,CASSLGGTYGYTF,TRBJ1-2,TRBV7-2,TRBD1,-
TGCGCCAGCCAGGTGGGGGGAGGCGGAGGAGCTAACTATGGCTACACCTTC,CASQVGGGGGANYGYTF,TRBJ1-2,TRBV5-1,-,-
TGTGCCAGCAGCGTAGATGGCAGAATGAACACTGAAGCTTTCTTT,CASSVDGRMNTEAFF,TRBJ1-1,TRBV9,-,-
TGTGCCAGCAGCCAGGGCAGGGGGTTGAGTGGCTACGAGCAGTACTTC,CASSQGRGLSGYEQYF,TRBJ2-7,TRBV14,TRBD1,-
TGTGCCAGCAGTTACGACAGGAGTAACTATGGCTACACCTTC,CASSYDRSNYGYTF,TRBJ1-2,TRBV6-5,-,-
TGCGCCAGCAGCTTGCAGTCCCCCTACGAGCAGTACTTC,CASSLQSPYEQYF,TRBJ2-7,TRBV5-1,-,few
TGTGCAAGTAGTAATCGGGACACGAACACTGAAGCTTTCTTT,CASSNRDTNTEAFF,TRBJ1-1,TRBV19,-,-
TGTGCCAGCAGCCGCGGGACCACGGACGAGCAGTACTTC,CASSRGTTDEQYF,TRBJ2-7,TRBV6-5,-,-
TGTGCCAGCAGTCTACAGGGCGTCAGAACCCTCACTGAAGCTTTCTTT,CASSLQGVRTLTEAFF,TRBJ1-1,TRBV5-6,-,-
TGTGCCAGCAGTTTTGGGACTAGTGTCCACGAGCAGTACTTC,CASSFGTSVHEQYF,TRBJ2-7,TRBV27,TRBD2,-
TGTGCCTGGGGTGAACAGGGGGCGGACTATGGCTACACCTTC,CAWGEQGADYGYTF,TRBJ1-2,TRBV30,TRBD1,-
TGCGCCAGCAGTGAGTCGGGCGACCAAGAGACCCAGTACTTC,CASSESGDQETQYF,TRBJ2-5,TRBV10-1,-,-
TGTGCCACCAGCAGAGATTTAGTCGCGCTAGCGGGGGGTAGTGAGCAGTTCTTC,CATSRDLVALAGGSEQFF,TRBJ2-1,TRBV15,TRBD2,-
TGTGCCACCAGCAGATCCACCGGGACAGGGGGGGATGAGCAGTTCTTC,CATSRSTGTGGDEQFF,TRBJ2-1,TRBV15,TRBD1,-